The next 30 T cell receptor beta chains were all read from a single sample in a study of graft-versus-host responses after intestinal transplantation. What these receptors recognize is not known. Using immunoSEQ multiplex PCR, the repertoire was profiled, and TCRdb retains in-frame clones only, with some absent. The sample has more than 95,000 clones, about 88% seen once. The material sequenced was unstimulated CD4+ T cells sorted from spleen or lymph node cells, taken before intestinal transplant. The source of these receptors is a human donor who received an intestinal transplant.

This rearrangement joins TRBV5-1 to TRBJ1-5; unclear D gene. The CDR3 is made up of 13 amino acids. Germline CDR1 and CDR2: SGHRS and YFSETQ. V was clipped by 5 bases and J by 0 bases, with 6 bases between them. The CDR3 sequence: CASRADSNQPQHF. The CDR3 DNA reads TGCGCCAGCAGGGCTGATAGCAATCAGCCCCAGCATTTT.

The chain has TRBV29-1 and TRBJ1-3; the D is unclear. Germline CDR1 and CDR2: SQVTM and ANQGSEA. V gave up 4 bases and J gave up 0 bases, with 4 bases separating them. CDR3 length equals 12 residues. The CDR3, as DNA: TGCAGCGTTGCTTTCTCTGGAAACACCATATATTTT. Translating it yields CSVAFSGNTIYF.

This clone was recorded once. The chain uses TRBV2 and TRBJ2-5; 9 bases map to TRBD1. The CDR3 sequence is 15 residues long. The trim removed 4 bases at V and 4 bases at J, leaving 7 bases unmatched. Germline CDR1 and CDR2: SNHLY and FYNNEI. The CDR3 loop is CASSATGTGRETQYF. CDR3 bases: TGTGCCAGCAGTGCTACCGGGACAGGGAGAGAGACCCAGTACTTC.

This sequence joins TRBV6-5 and TRBJ1-1; TRBD1 is a possible D gene (6 bases). V was pared by 5 bases and J by 5 bases, with 18 bases between. The CDR3 extends over 15 amino acids. Looked up from germline, CDR1 is MNHEY and CDR2 is SVGAGI. The CDR3 nucleotides read TGTGCCAGCAGTCGTCAAACAGGGAGAGGGACTGAAGCTTTCTTT. Protein product: CASSRQTGRGTEAFF.

This sequence joins TRBV14 and TRBJ1-3; no reliable D call. In germline, CDR1 is SGHDN, CDR2 FVKESK. Deletions cut 6 bases from V and 4 bases from J, with 10 bases between. This CDR3 contains 13 residues. The CDR3 protein is CASRNSGGNTIYF. Written as DNA, the CDR3 is TGTGCCAGCAGAAATTCTGGGGGAAACACCATATATTTT.

This sequence joins TRBV7-3 and TRBJ2-1, with TRBD2 identical over 13 bases. CDR1 is SGHTA, CDR2 FQGTGA, per germline. Trimming took 5 bases from V and 6 from J; bases not matched to a gene: 4. The CDR3 sequence is 15 residues long. For the CDR3, the DNA is TGTGCCAGCAGCCCACTAGCGGGGGGGCGCAATGAGCAGTTCTTC. Amino acid sequence: CASSPLAGGRNEQFF.

The rearrangement links TRBV6-6 to TRBJ1-6, with D uncertain. Trimming took 7 bases from V and 8 from J, leaving 9 bases between them. Germline V gives CDR1 MNHNY, CDR2 SVGAGI (reference sequence). This CDR3 is 12 amino acids long. CDR3 nucleotides: TGTGCCAGCAAAAACGGCTATTCACCCCTCCACTTT. It translates to CASKNGYSPLHF.

This sequence joins TRBV6-6 and TRBJ2-7; TRBD2 aligns across 9 bases. The CDR3 contains 14 residues. Trimming removed 5 bases from V and 3 bases from J; junction bases left unmatched: 5. Per the germline V gene, CDR1 is MNHNY and CDR2 is SVGAGI (reference sequence). CDR3 nucleotides: TGTGCCAGCAGTCTAGCGGGGCAAAACTACGAGCAGTACTTC. This translates into CASSLAGQNYEQYF.

The V call is TRBV6-5, the J call TRBJ1-5; the match to TRBD1 covers 8 bases. There are 15 residues in the CDR3. V gave up 8 bases and J gave up 5 bases; unmatched junction bases: 11. Germline values: CDR1 MNHEY, CDR2 SVGAGI. The CDR3 region is CASGHTRTGHQPQHF. The CDR3 bases are TGTGCCAGCGGCCACACGAGGACAGGGCATCAGCCCCAGCATTTT.

This clone occurred a few times. V is TRBV7-9 and J is TRBJ1-1; tentatively, D is TRBD1 (6 bases). The CDR3 is made up of 17 amino acids. Germline V gene sequence: CDR1 SEHNR, CDR2 FQNEAQ (reference sequence). V gave up 3 bases and J gave up 5 bases, with 22 bases separating them. The CDR3 protein is CASSFRVPTEDSTEAFF. The CDR3 coding sequence is TGTGCCAGCAGCTTCAGGGTCCCGACAGAGGACAGTACTGAAGCTTTCTTT.

The chain combines TRBV29-1 with TRBJ1-2, with D unresolved. Germline values: CDR1 SQVTM, CDR2 ANQGSEA. Trimming took 5 bases from V and 10 from J, leaving 20 bases between them. The CDR3 length is 13 residues. The CDR3 reads CSVSGKVKIDYTF. The DNA of the CDR3 is TGCAGCGTTTCCGGGAAAGTTAAGATTGACTACACCTTC.

The genes are TRBV11-2 and TRBJ2-7; the match to TRBD2 covers 12 bases. V gave up 4 bases and J gave up 1 base; unmatched junction bases: 5. CDR1 SGHAT and CDR2 FQNNGV come from the germline V gene. This CDR3 comprises 16 residues. The CDR3 spells CASSSRTSGISYEQYF. The CDR3 coding sequence is TGTGCCAGCAGCTCAAGGACTAGCGGGATTTCCTACGAGCAGTACTTC.

The gene calls are TRBV29-1 and TRBJ1-2; 7 nucleotides agree with TRBD1. The CDR3 extends over 14 amino acids. The V and J ends lost 4 bases and 8 bases, in that order; junction bases with no gene match: 13. CDR1 is SQVTM and CDR2 is ANQGSEA in the germline V gene. CDR3 residues: CSVGQGQPGRGYTF. The CDR3 nucleotides are TGCAGCGTTGGGCAGGGACAGCCCGGGAGGGGCTACACCTTC.

The chain has TRBV10-3 and TRBJ1-3, with unresolved D. Germline assignment: CDR1 ENHRY and CDR2 SYGVKD. V lost 10 bases and J lost 0, with 13 bases in between. The CDR3 runs 14 residues. CDR3 sequence (DNA): TGTGCCACGGGCACGGACCTCTCTGGAAACACCATATATTTT. This translates into CATGTDLSGNTIYF.

The chain links TRBV5-1 to TRBJ2-3, with D perhaps TRBD2 (6 bases). CDR1 SGHRS and CDR2 YFSETQ come from the germline V gene. V gave up 2 bases and J gave up 0 bases, with 10 bases separating them. The CDR3 runs to 15 residues. In DNA form, the CDR3 reads TGCGCCAGCAGCTTTGTTGGGACTAGCACAGATACGCAGTATTTT. Translating gives CASSFVGTSTDTQYF.

This clone was detected a few times. The chain is built from TRBV4-2 and TRBJ2-5; 12 positions match TRBD2. CDR1 and CDR2 (germline): LGHNA, YNFKEQ. V lost 4 bases to trimming and J lost 5 bases; unmatched junction nucleotides: 11. This CDR3 comprises 17 residues. The CDR3 nucleotides are TGTGCCAGCAGCCCAAGACCTAGCGGGAGGGCTCATGAGACCCAGTACTTC. This gives the protein CASSPRPSGRAHETQYF.

The chain employs TRBV6-5 and TRBJ1-2; no clear D gene. V lost 5 bases, J lost 5 bases, and 12 bases lay in between. Germline V gene sequence: CDR1 MNHEY, CDR2 SVGAGI. There are 13 residues in the CDR3. The CDR3 sequence: CASSVGRGYGYTF. The DNA of the CDR3 is TGTGCCAGCAGTGTGGGGAGAGGATATGGCTACACCTTC.

The chain links TRBV11-1 to TRBJ2-1; no definite D call. In germline, CDR1 is SGHAT, CDR2 FQDESV (reference sequence). Trimming pared 6 bases from V and 4 bases from J, leaving 7 bases between. The CDR3 has 12 residues. For the CDR3, the DNA is TGTGCCAGCAGGCAGAGTTACAATGAGCAGTTCTTC. This codes for CASRQSYNEQFF.

The V call is TRBV11-2, the J call TRBJ1-1; possible D gene TRBD1, 5 bases. The V end lost 0 bases, the J end lost 6 bases, and 17 bases lay between the germline ends. The CDR3 runs to 16 residues. Germline loops: CDR1 SGHAT, CDR2 FQNNGV. The DNA for the CDR3 is TGTGCCAGCAGCTTAGAGTCCCGGTGGGGACGGGCTGAAGCTTTCTTT. This sequence encodes CASSLESRWGRAEAFF.

This sequence joins TRBV19 and TRBJ2-3; TRBD2 matches at 10 bases. Germline assignment: CDR1 LNHDA and CDR2 SQIVND (reference sequence). With V trimmed by 11 bases and J by 3 bases, 5 bases remained unmatched. The CDR3 is 13 amino acids. Here the CDR3 reads CAASLAGTDTQYF. CDR3 coding DNA: TGTGCCGCCTCACTAGCGGGAACAGATACGCAGTATTTT.

This CDR3 reads CASRRTQGGIYEQYF. The DNA of the CDR3 is TGTGCCAGCAGGCGAACGCAAGGGGGGATCTACGAGCAGTACTTC. The gene calls are TRBV27 and TRBJ2-7; either TRBD1 or TRBD2 may fit D (6 bases each). Trimming left V 6 bases short and J 3 bases short, with 18 bases between. There are 15 residues in the CDR3. Germline V lookup: CDR1 MNHEY, CDR2 SMNVEV (reference sequence).

V and J are TRBV4-1 and TRBJ2-7; D is perhaps TRBD2 (6 bases). This CDR3 is 14 amino acids long. V was trimmed by 5 bases and J by 0 bases, leaving 11 bases between them. The germline V gene has CDR1 MGHRA and CDR2 YSYEKL. CDR3: CASSKRGDSYEQYF. The CDR3 DNA reads TGCGCCAGCAGCAAACGCGGGGACTCCTACGAGCAGTACTTC.

This rearrangement joins TRBV7-6 to TRBJ1-6, with D unresolved. The CDR3 is 16 amino acids. Germline loops: CDR1 SGHVS, CDR2 FNYEAQ. With 1 base removed from V and 10 bases from J, the gap between germline ends came to 17 bases. The CDR3 reads CASSLDRGGIGSPLHF. The DNA for the CDR3 is TGTGCCAGCAGCTTAGATCGAGGCGGCATTGGCTCACCCCTCCACTTT.

The genes are TRBV21-1 and TRBJ1-5; the table's D call of TRBD1 was not tested on the DNA. TRBV21-1 constitutes a pseudogene. This CDR3 comprises 18 residues. DNA for the CDR3: TGTGCCAGCAGCAAGAGTTTGACCGCGACAGGGATGGATCAGCCCCAGCATTTT. It translates to CASSKSLTATGMDQPQHF.

This clone has only one observation. The V gene is TRBV6-1, the J gene TRBJ1-5; the D is unclear. Germline CDR1 and CDR2: MNHNS and SASEGT. Trimming removed 4 bases from V and 9 bases from J, with 16 bases in between. The CDR3 covers 14 residues. CDR3 DNA sequence: TGTGCCAGCAGTGCTTTATATGGTGGACGGCCCCAGCATTTT. Protein: CASSALYGGRPQHF.

The rearrangement links TRBV7-3 to TRBJ2-5; no firm D call. The V gene's germline CDR1 is SGHTA and CDR2 FQGTGA. V lost 2 bases, J lost 1 base, and 5 bases lay in between. The CDR3 extends over 13 amino acids. The CDR3 DNA reads TGTGCCAGCAGCTTACGGGCCCAAGAGACCCAGTACTTC. Translation: CASSLRAQETQYF.

This clone was seen more than once but under ten times. This chain connects TRBV2 to TRBJ1-3; 10 bases line up with TRBD1. V dropped 8 bases and J dropped 0; count of bases not matched to a gene: 7. CDR3 length: 16 amino acids. CDR1 is SNHLY and CDR2 is FYNNEI in the germline V gene. CDR3 sequence reads: CASRRQGAFSGNTIYF. The CDR3 DNA reads as TGTGCCAGCCGACGACAGGGGGCTTTCTCTGGAAACACCATATATTTT.

V gene TRBV18 combines with J gene TRBJ1-2, with D tentatively TRBD1 (5 bases). Trimming removed 4 bases from V and 5 bases from J, with 14 bases in between. From germline, CDR1 is KGHSH and CDR2 LQKENI. This CDR3 is 14 amino acids long. The CDR3 DNA follows: TGTGCCAGCTCACAAAGCAGGGATTCGTATGGCTACACCTTC. It yields the protein CASSQSRDSYGYTF.

The chain is built from TRBV5-1 and TRBJ2-3; D is perhaps TRBD2 (6 bases). Germline lookup yields CDR1 SGHRS and CDR2 YFSETQ. Deletions cut 0 bases from V and 1 base from J, with 15 bases between. The CDR3 has 17 residues. The chain's CDR3 is CASSLDGLASGTDTQYF. Here the CDR3 DNA reads TGCGCCAGCAGCTTGGATGGTTTGGCTAGCGGCACAGATACGCAGTATTTT.

The V and J genes are TRBV25-1 and TRBJ1-4, with D possibly being TRBD1 (5 bases). V was shortened by 4 bases and J by 0 bases, with 12 bases between the two germline ends. The CDR3 runs 16 residues. Looked up from germline, CDR1 is MGHDK and CDR2 is SYGVNS. The CDR3 region is CASSGQTVATNEKLFF. CDR3 sequence (DNA): TGTGCCAGCAGTGGCCAGACAGTTGCAACTAATGAAAAACTGTTTTTT.